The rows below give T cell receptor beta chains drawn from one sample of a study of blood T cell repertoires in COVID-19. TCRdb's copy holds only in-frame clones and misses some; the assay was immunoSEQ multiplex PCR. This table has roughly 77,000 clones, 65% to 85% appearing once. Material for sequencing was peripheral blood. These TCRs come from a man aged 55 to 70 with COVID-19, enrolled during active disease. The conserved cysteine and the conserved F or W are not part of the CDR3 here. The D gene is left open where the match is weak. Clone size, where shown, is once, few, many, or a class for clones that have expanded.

cdr3_aa: ASSYSGGAADTQY; clone_size: NA; j_call: TRBJ2-3; v_call: TRBV5-1; d_call: TRBD2
cdr3_aa: ASSLAGWRGGSTEAF; clone_size: few; j_call: TRBJ1-1; v_call: TRBV7-6; d_call: NA
cdr3_aa: AISQGDRDQPQH; clone_size: few; j_call: TRBJ1-5; v_call: TRBV10-3; d_call: TRBD1
cdr3_aa: SASVPGVSYEQY; clone_size: NA; j_call: TRBJ2-7; v_call: TRBV20-1; d_call: NA
cdr3_aa: ASSPRPRDGLGEKLF; clone_size: NA; j_call: TRBJ1-4; v_call: TRBV5-6; d_call: NA
cdr3_aa: ASAGLAGGLGWEQY; clone_size: NA; j_call: TRBJ2-7; v_call: TRBV19; d_call: TRBD2
cdr3_aa: SASPGLADNEQF; clone_size: NA; j_call: TRBJ2-1; v_call: TRBV20-1; d_call: TRBD2
cdr3_aa: ASSAQGAVGELF; clone_size: NA; j_call: TRBJ2-2; v_call: TRBV19; d_call: TRBD1
cdr3_aa: ASTLRTSGPGQSFF; clone_size: once; j_call: TRBJ2-1; v_call: TRBV28; d_call: TRBD2
cdr3_aa: ASSIQGSYEQY; clone_size: NA; j_call: TRBJ2-7; v_call: TRBV19; d_call: NA
cdr3_aa: ASTGVYEQY; clone_size: NA; j_call: TRBJ2-7; v_call: TRBV28; d_call: NA
cdr3_aa: ASSLADRVGYEQY; clone_size: NA; j_call: TRBJ2-7; v_call: TRBV5-1; d_call: TRBD1
cdr3_aa: ASSPGDRGRRDEQF; clone_size: few; j_call: TRBJ2-1; v_call: TRBV7-2; d_call: TRBD1
cdr3_aa: ASSQDITSGETQY; clone_size: NA; j_call: TRBJ2-5; v_call: TRBV4-2; d_call: TRBD2
cdr3_aa: ASSFNRGPSGNTIY; clone_size: NA; j_call: TRBJ1-3; v_call: TRBV7-2; d_call: TRBD1
cdr3_aa: ASSFGADGTDTQY; clone_size: NA; j_call: TRBJ2-3; v_call: TRBV7-9; d_call: NA
cdr3_aa: ASSPDRGLYNEQF; clone_size: NA; j_call: TRBJ2-1; v_call: TRBV6-5; d_call: TRBD1
cdr3_aa: SVGASGRAGETQY; clone_size: NA; j_call: TRBJ2-5; v_call: TRBV29-1; d_call: TRBD2
cdr3_aa: ASSEGQDKNIQY; clone_size: NA; j_call: TRBJ2-4; v_call: TRBV5-4; d_call: TRBD1
cdr3_aa: ASTARTDTQY; clone_size: NA; j_call: TRBJ2-3; v_call: TRBV28; d_call: NA
cdr3_aa: ASSLVGGSTYNEQF; clone_size: NA; j_call: TRBJ2-1; v_call: TRBV5-1; d_call: NA
cdr3_aa: ASSIRLLAGSSYNEQF; clone_size: NA; j_call: TRBJ2-1; v_call: TRBV19; d_call: TRBD2
cdr3_aa: ASSVGTRPSQETQY; clone_size: NA; j_call: TRBJ2-5; v_call: TRBV9; d_call: TRBD2
cdr3_aa: ARSGPQGLSTDTQY; clone_size: few; j_call: TRBJ2-3; v_call: TRBV10-2; d_call: NA
cdr3_aa: ASSQEGLAGSPYNEQF; clone_size: NA; j_call: TRBJ2-1; v_call: TRBV14; d_call: TRBD2
cdr3_aa: ASSESGQQETQY; clone_size: NA; j_call: TRBJ2-5; v_call: TRBV10-2; d_call: NA
cdr3_aa: ASSLRTGGRDSPLH; clone_size: NA; j_call: TRBJ1-6; v_call: TRBV7-6; d_call: NA
cdr3_aa: ASSKSTSYNSPLH; clone_size: NA; j_call: TRBJ1-6; v_call: TRBV6-5; d_call: NA
cdr3_aa: ASSPGGNSPLH; clone_size: once; j_call: TRBJ1-6; v_call: TRBV10-1; d_call: TRBD1
cdr3_aa: ATSDLRGGETQY; clone_size: NA; j_call: TRBJ2-5; v_call: TRBV24-1; d_call: NA
cdr3_aa: ATSRGTAVGVMQY; clone_size: NA; j_call: TRBJ2-7; v_call: TRBV15; d_call: NA
cdr3_aa: ASSSGQGNTEAF; clone_size: NA; j_call: TRBJ1-1; v_call: TRBV5-4; d_call: TRBD1
cdr3_aa: ASSIFMVEEQF; clone_size: NA; j_call: TRBJ2-1; v_call: TRBV12-3/TRBV12-4; d_call: NA
cdr3_aa: SASGGNGYT; clone_size: few; j_call: TRBJ1-2; v_call: TRBV20-1; d_call: NA
cdr3_aa: SAQGQDQETQY; clone_size: once; j_call: TRBJ2-5; v_call: TRBV29-1; d_call: TRBD1
cdr3_aa: ASSLRTVYDEQF; clone_size: NA; j_call: TRBJ2-1; v_call: TRBV5-1; d_call: NA
cdr3_aa: ASSFIFDRSLGEQY; clone_size: NA; j_call: TRBJ2-7; v_call: TRBV19; d_call: NA
cdr3_aa: ASLPMPRGTEAF; clone_size: few; j_call: TRBJ1-1; v_call: TRBV18; d_call: NA
cdr3_aa: AISEGQGENSPLH; clone_size: NA; j_call: TRBJ1-6; v_call: TRBV10-3; d_call: TRBD1
cdr3_aa: SVGTGINTEAF; clone_size: NA; j_call: TRBJ1-1; v_call: TRBV29-1; d_call: TRBD1
cdr3_aa: SVEGTGFNEQY; clone_size: NA; j_call: TRBJ2-7; v_call: TRBV29-1; d_call: TRBD1
cdr3_aa: ASSQVSVWGLAGVEQY; clone_size: few; j_call: TRBJ2-7; v_call: TRBV14; d_call: TRBD2